Sequencing of this T cell receptor (beta chain) was carried out in a study of human T cells and chemical hapten exposure (dated by TCRdb to 2020 to 2023). As for the study more broadly: The libraries were sequenced as a pool, and the TCR yield per sample differed mostly because of small variations in library volumes within the pool. Peripheral blood TCR repertoire changes were tracked in vivo in alopecia patients during primary and secondary sensitization to the hapten diphenylcyclopropenone (DPC). Overall results and qualifications from the work: The number of TCRs above 1 in 1000 frequency did not change with DPC sensitization; there was no evidence of global repertoire structure alterations. Repeated subsampling changed both the strength of the expansion versus patch-test correlation and the threshold at which that correlation became significant.

Total RNA was extracted from unfractionated whole blood collected in Tempus Blood RNA tubes. A handful of healthy volunteers acted as controls for TCR sequencing and had blood drawn at day 0, 2 weeks and 6 weeks. This clonotype has a count of ten or more. Its target antigen remains unknown. Base qualities are not provided; no much larger clone lies one nucleotide away. During library preparation, unique molecular identifiers were attached to individual cDNA molecules so that TCRs could be counted quantitatively and reproducibly. Each blood RNA sample was used to sequence both TCR alpha and TCR beta chains. From the authors' description of their analysis: The median number of TCRs per sample was 95,638, ranging from about 20,000 to 750,000. V, J and CDR3 annotation of the TCR reads was performed with the Decombinator software suite. To make PS versus PT1 abundance plots, every sample was subsampled to the same number of TCRs (28,000). TCRs were defined as expanded if absent before sensitization and observed at least eight times at the 2-week time point. Clones were called with MiXCR by TCRdb after fastp trimmed the public reads at Q25, and only in-frame beta chains were retained. Under each unique CDR3 protein, matching rows form one entry showing the most common genes and DNA. These V and J calls originate from TCRdb's pipeline instead of the authors' own analysis. The sample table contains roughly 120,000 distinct CDR3 sequences; only one count was recorded for roughly 8.5% of them. About 1.4% of the sample belongs to the ten largest clones.

The sample taken for sequencing was whole blood. This clonotype was obtained from a human donor in good health. Some clones in this sample may be carry-over from other donors' samples. Donor details come from another sample of the same person, matched by shared clones.

Read as DNA, the sequence is TGTGCCAGCAGTGCGCGATCCGGGACAACAATGAACACTGAGGGAGCTTTCTTT. Its protein product is CASSARSGTTMNTEGAFF. The V and J segments used are TRBV2 and TRBJ1-1, and TRBD1 may be the D gene, going by 6 matching bases. Deletion took 4 bases off V and 10 bases off J, with a span of 31 bases between the germline ends. The CDR3 runs 18 residues from the cysteine to the phenylalanine. The only DNA kept is the CDR3, 54 bases in frame from the first base. CDR1 and CDR2 are read off the germline V gene as SNHLY and FYNNEI.